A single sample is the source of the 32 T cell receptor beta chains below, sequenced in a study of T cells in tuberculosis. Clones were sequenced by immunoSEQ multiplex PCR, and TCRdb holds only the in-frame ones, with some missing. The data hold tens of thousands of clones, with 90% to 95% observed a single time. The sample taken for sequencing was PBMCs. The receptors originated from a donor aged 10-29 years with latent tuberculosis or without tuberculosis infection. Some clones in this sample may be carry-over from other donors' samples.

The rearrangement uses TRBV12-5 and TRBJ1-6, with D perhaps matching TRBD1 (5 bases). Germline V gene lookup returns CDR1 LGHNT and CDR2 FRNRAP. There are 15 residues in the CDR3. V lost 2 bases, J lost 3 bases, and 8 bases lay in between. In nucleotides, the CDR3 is TGTGCTAGTGGTTTGCTCGACAGCTATAATTCACCCCTCCACTTT. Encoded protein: CASGLLDSYNSPLHF. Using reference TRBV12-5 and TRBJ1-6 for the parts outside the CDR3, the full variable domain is DARVTQTPRHKVTEMGQEVTMRCQPILGHNTVFWYRQTMMQGLELLAYFRNRAPLDDSGMPKDRFSAEMPDATLATLKIQPSEPRDSAVYFCASGLLDSYNSPLHFGNGTRLTVT.

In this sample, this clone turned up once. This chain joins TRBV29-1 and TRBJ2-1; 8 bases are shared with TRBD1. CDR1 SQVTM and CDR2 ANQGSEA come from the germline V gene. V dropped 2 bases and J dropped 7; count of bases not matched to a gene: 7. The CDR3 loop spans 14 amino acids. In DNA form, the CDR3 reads TGCAGCGTTGAAAACAGGGGGAGGATTAATGAGCAGTTCTTC. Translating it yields CSVENRGRINEQFF.

In nucleotides, the CDR3 is TGTGCCAGCAGTTTATCAGTTAGCGGGAGTATAGATACGCAGTATTTT. It specifies CASSLSVSGSIDTQYF. The V and J genes are TRBV27 and TRBJ2-3; 9 nucleotides align to TRBD2. Germline V gives CDR1 MNHEY, CDR2 SMNVEV (reference sequence). The V and J ends lost 0 bases and 5 bases, in that order; junction bases with no gene match: 6. CDR3 length: 16 amino acids.

The CDR3 reads CASSVVTRGRWDTEAFF. CDR3 coding DNA: TGTGCCAGCAGCGTAGTGACCCGAGGTAGGTGGGACACTGAAGCTTTCTTT. V is TRBV9 and J is TRBJ1-1; no clear D. The V gene lost 0 bases and the J gene lost 3 bases, with 18 bases spanning the gap. Germline CDR1 reads SGDLS; CDR2 reads YYNGEE. CDR3 size: 17 residues.

The CDR3 DNA reads TGTGCCAGCTCACCAGGGTGGACAGGGGGCGAGCAGTACTTC. The encoded protein is CASSPGWTGGEQYF. V gene TRBV18 combines with J gene TRBJ2-7; 10 bases align to TRBD1. Germline lookup yields CDR1 KGHSH and CDR2 LQKENI. This CDR3 is built from 14 residues. J was trimmed by 6 bases and V by 2 bases; bases with no gene match: 4. The entire variable domain, with the rest obtained from reference TRBV18 and TRBJ2-7, is as follows: NAGVMQNPRHLVRRRGQEARLRCSPMKGHSHVYWYRQLPEEGLKFMVYLQKENIIDESGMPKERFSAEFPKEGPSILRIQQVVRGDSAAYFCASSPGWTGGEQYFGPGTRLTVT.

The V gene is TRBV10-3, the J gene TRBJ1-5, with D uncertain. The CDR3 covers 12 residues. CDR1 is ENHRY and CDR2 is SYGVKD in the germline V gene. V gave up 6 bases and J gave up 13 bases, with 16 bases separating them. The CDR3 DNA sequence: TGTGCCATCAGGGGTAGGGAGGGCCCGCAGCATTTT. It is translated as CAIRGREGPQHF.

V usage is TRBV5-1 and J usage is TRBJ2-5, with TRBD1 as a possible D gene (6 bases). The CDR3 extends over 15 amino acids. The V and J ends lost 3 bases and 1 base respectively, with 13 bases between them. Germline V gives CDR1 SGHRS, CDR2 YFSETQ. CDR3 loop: CASSSAGGTQETQYF. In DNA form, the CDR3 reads TGCGCCAGCAGCTCCGCTGGGGGCACCCAAGAGACCCAGTACTTC.

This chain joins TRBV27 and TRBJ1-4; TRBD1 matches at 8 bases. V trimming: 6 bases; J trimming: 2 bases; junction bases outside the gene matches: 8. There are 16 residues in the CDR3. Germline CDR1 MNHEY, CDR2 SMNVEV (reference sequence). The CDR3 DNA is TGTGCCAGCAGCTTAAGGACAGGGCTCACTAATGAAAAACTGTTTTTT. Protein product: CASSLRTGLTNEKLFF.

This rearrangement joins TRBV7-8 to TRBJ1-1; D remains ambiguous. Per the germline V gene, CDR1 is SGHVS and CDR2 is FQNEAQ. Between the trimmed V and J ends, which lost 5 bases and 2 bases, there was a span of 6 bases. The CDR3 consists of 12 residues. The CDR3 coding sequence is TGTGCCAGCAGCCCCCATAACACTGAAGCTTTCTTT. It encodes CASSPHNTEAFF.

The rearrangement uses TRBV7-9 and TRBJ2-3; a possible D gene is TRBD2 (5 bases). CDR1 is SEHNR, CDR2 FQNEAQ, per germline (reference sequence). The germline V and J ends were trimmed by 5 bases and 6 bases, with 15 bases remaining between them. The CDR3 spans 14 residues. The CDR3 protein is CASSLRQPGDTQYF. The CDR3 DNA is TGTGCCAGCAGCCTCCGGCAGCCGGGGGATACGCAGTATTTT.

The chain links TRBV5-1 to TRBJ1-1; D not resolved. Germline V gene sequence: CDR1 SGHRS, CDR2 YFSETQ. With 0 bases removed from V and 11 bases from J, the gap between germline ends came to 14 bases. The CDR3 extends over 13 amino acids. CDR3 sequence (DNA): TGCGCCAGCAGCTTGGACGTTACTATGAAGGCTTTCTTT. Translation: CASSLDVTMKAFF.

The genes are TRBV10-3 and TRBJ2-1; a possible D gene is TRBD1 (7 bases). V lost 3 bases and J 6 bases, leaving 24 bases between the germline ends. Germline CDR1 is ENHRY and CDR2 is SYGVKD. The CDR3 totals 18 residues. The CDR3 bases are TGTGCCATCAGTGATCTTGTGAGGACTACAGGGGTTGGCAATGAGCAGTTCTTC. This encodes CAISDLVRTTGVGNEQFF.

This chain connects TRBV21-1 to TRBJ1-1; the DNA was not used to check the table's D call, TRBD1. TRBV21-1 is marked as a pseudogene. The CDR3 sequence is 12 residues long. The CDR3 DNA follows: TGTGCCAGCAACACAGGGGAGGTTGAAGCTTTCTTT. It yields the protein CASNTGEVEAFF.

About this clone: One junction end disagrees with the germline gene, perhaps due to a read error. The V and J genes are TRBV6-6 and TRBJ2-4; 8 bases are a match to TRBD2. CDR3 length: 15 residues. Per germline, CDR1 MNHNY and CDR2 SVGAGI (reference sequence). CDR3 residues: CASSLPEAGGPGLPF. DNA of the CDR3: TGTGCCAGCAGCCTACCCGAGGCGGGGGGTCCAGGACTTCCTTTC.

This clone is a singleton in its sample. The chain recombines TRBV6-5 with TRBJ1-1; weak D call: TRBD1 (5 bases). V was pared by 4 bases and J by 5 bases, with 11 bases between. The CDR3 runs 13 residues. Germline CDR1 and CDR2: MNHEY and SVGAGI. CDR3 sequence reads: CASSSGGATEAFF. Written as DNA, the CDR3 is TGTGCCAGCAGTTCCGGAGGGGCGACTGAAGCTTTCTTT.

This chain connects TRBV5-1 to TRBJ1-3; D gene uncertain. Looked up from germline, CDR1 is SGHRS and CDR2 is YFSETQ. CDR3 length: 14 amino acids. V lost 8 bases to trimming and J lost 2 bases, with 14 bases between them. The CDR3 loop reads CASRERGAGNTIYF. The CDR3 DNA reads TGCGCCAGTCGTGAGCGGGGAGCTGGAAACACCATATATTTT.

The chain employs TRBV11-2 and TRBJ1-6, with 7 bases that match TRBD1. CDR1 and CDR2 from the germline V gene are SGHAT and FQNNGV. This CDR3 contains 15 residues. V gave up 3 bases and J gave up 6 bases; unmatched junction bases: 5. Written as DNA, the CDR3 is TGTGCCAGCAGCTTGCCGGGACAGATTAATTCACCCCTCCACTTT. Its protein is CASSLPGQINSPLHF.

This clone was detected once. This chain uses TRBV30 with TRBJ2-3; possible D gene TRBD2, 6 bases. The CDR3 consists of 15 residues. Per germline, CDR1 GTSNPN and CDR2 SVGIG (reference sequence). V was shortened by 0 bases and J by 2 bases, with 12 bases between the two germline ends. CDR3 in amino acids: CAWSVWRENTDTQYF. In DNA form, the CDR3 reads TGTGCCTGGAGTGTATGGCGGGAAAACACAGATACGCAGTATTTT.

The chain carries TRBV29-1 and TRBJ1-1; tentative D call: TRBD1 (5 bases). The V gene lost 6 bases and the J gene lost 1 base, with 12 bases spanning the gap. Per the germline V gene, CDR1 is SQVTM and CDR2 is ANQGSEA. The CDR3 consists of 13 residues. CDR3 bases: TGCAGCGTGTACGGGGGTGCGAACACTGAAGCTTTCTTT. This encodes CSVYGGANTEAFF.

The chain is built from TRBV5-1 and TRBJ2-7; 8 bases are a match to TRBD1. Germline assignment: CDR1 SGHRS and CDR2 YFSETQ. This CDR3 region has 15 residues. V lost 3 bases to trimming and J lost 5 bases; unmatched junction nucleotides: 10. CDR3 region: CASSWTGTGIHEQYF. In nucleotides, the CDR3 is TGCGCCAGCAGCTGGACCGGGACAGGTATCCACGAGCAGTACTTC.

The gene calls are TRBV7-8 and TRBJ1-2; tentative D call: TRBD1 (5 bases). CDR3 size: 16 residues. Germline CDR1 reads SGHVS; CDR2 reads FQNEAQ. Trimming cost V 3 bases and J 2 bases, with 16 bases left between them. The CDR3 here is CASSLNSAGWNYGYTF. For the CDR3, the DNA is TGTGCCAGCAGCTTGAATTCTGCAGGGTGGAACTATGGCTACACCTTC. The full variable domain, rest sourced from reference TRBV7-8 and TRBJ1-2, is GAGVSQSPRYKVAKRGQDVALRCDPISGHVSLFWYQQALGQGPEFLTYFQNEAQLDKSGLPSDRFFAERPEGSVSTLKIQRTQQEDSAVYLCASSLNSAGWNYGYTFGSGTRLTVV.

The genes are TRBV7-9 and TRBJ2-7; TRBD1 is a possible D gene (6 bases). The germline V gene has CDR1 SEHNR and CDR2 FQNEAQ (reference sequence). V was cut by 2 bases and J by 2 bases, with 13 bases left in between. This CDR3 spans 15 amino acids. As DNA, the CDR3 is TGTGCCAGCAGCTTACAGGGGACCCCCACCTACGAGCAGTACTTC. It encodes CASSLQGTPTYEQYF.

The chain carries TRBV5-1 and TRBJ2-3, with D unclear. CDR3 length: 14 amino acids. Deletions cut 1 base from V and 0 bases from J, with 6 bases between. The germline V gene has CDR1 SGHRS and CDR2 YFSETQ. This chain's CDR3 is CASSLRVSTDTQYF. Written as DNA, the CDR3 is TGCGCCAGCAGCTTGCGGGTTAGCACAGATACGCAGTATTTT. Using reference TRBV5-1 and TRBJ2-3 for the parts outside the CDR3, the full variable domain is KAGVTQTPRYLIKTRGQQVTLSCSPISGHRSVSWYQQTPGQGLQFLFEYFSETQRNKGNFPGRFSGRQFSNSRSEMNVSTLELGDSALYLCASSLRVSTDTQYFGPGTRLTVL.

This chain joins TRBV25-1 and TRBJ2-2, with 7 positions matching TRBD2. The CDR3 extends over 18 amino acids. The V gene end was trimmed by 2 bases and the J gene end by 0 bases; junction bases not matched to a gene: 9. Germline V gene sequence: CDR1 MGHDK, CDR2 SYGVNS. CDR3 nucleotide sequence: TGTGCCAGCAGTGAAATTCCCCTGCTAGCGGCGAACACCGGGGAGCTGTTTTTT. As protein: CASSEIPLLAANTGELFF.

The CDR3 protein is CASSLSDRGLYEQYF. CDR3 in DNA: TGTGCCAGCAGTTTATCGGACAGGGGGCTCTACGAGCAGTACTTC. This chain joins TRBV27 and TRBJ2-7, with TRBD1 matching over 11 bases. This CDR3 contains 15 residues. From germline, CDR1 is MNHEY and CDR2 SMNVEV (reference sequence). The V and J ends lost 0 bases and 3 bases, in that order; junction bases with no gene match: 1.

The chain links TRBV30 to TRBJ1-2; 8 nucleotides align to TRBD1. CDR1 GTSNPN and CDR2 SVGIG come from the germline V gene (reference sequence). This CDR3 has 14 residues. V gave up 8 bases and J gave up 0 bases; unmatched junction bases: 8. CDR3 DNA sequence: TGTGCCAGTCAGGGGGCACTAGCTAACTATGGCTACACCTTC. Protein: CASQGALANYGYTF.

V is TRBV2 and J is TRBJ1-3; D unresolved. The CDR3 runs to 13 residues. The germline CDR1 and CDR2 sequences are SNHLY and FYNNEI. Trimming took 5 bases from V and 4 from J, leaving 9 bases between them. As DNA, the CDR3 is TGTGCCAGCAGTATAGCAGCCGGAAACACCATATATTTT. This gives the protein CASSIAAGNTIYF. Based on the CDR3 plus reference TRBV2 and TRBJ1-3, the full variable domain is EPEVTQTPSHQVTQMGQEVILRCVPISNHLYFYWYRQILGQKVEFLVSFYNNEISEKSEIFDDQFSVERPDGSNFTLKIRSTKLEDSAMYFCASSIAAGNTIYFGEGSWLTVV.

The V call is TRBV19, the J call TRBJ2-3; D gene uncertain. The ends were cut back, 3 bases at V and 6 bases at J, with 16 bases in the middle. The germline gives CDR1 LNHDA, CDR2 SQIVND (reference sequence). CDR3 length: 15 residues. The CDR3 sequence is CASSINPTKADTQYF. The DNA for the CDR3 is TGTGCCAGTAGTATCAACCCGACAAAGGCGGATACGCAGTATTTT.

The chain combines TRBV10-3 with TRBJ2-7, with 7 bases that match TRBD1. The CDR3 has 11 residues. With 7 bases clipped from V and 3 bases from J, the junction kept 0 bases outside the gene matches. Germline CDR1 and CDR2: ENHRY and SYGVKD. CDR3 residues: CAITGGYEQYF. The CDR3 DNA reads TGTGCCATCACAGGGGGCTACGAGCAGTACTTC.

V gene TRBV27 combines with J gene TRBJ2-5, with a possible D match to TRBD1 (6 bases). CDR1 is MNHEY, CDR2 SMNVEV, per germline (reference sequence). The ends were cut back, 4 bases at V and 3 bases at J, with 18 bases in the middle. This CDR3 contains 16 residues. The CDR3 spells CASSSKIDRLKETQYF. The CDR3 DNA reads TGTGCCAGCAGTTCCAAGATCGACAGGTTGAAAGAGACCCAGTACTTC.

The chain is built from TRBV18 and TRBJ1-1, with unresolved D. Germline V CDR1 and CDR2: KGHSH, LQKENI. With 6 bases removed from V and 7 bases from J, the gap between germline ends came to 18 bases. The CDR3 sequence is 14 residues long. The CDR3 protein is CASSEGAPFLEAFF. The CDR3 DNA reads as TGTGCCAGCTCGGAGGGCGCCCCATTCCTTGAAGCTTTCTTT.

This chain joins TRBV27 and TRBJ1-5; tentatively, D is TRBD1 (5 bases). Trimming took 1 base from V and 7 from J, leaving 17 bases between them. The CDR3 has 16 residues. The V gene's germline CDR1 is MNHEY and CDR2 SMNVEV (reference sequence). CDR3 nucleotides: TGTGCCAGCAGTTTATTGGGGGGTGGGTTTGGGCAGCCCCAGCATTTT. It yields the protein CASSLLGGGFGQPQHF.